Below, 15 T cell receptor beta chains from the same sample are listed, as sequenced in a study of T cell responses to AZD1222 COVID-19 vaccine. The method was immunoSEQ multiplex PCR; TCRdb's version includes in-frame clones alone and lacks a portion of them. There are around 88,000 clones in the sample; around 88% occur only once, and under 13% lies in the top ten. Specimen: peripheral blood, collected on day 0 of MenACWY control vaccination. Every receptor here comes from an adult in good health.

The chain is built from TRBV30 and TRBJ1-2; TRBD1 might be the D (6 bases). Trimming removed 5 bases at V and 5 bases at J, with 18 bases between. The CDR3 has 14 amino acids. Per germline, CDR1 GTSNPN and CDR2 SVGIG (reference sequence). DNA of the CDR3: TGTGCCTGGGGACAGTTAAAAGGGAAATATGGCTACACCTTC. This encodes CAWGQLKGKYGYTF. Combining the CDR3 with reference TRBV30 and TRBJ1-2 gives the whole variable domain SQTIHQWPATLVQPVGSPLSLECTVEGTSNPNLYWYRQAAGRGLQLLFYSVGIGQISSEVPQNLSASRPQDRQFILSSKKLLLSDSGFYLCAWGQLKGKYGYTFGSGTRLTVV.

The rearrangement links TRBV6-6 to TRBJ1-2; 9 bases are a match to TRBD1. V lost 4 bases and J lost 4; bases outside the gene matches: 7. CDR3 length: 15 residues. CDR1 MNHNY and CDR2 SVGAGI come from the germline V gene (reference sequence). For the CDR3, the DNA is TGTGCCAGCAGTTCCCCGGGACAGGGAGTCTATGGCTACACCTTC. It yields the protein CASSSPGQGVYGYTF.

V gene TRBV14 combines with J gene TRBJ2-7, with 8 bases identical to TRBD1. Germline CDR1 and CDR2: SGHDN and FVKESK. This CDR3 region has 13 residues. V lost 4 bases to trimming and J lost 1 base; unmatched junction nucleotides: 0. As DNA, the CDR3 is TGTGCCAGCAGCCGGACAGGGTCCTACGAGCAGTACTTC. This translates into CASSRTGSYEQYF.

The count of this clone is one. The chain uses TRBV7-8 and TRBJ2-3, with 9 nucleotides matching TRBD1. Germline lookup yields CDR1 SGHVS and CDR2 FQNEAQ. The CDR3 is made up of 17 amino acids. V was pared by 3 bases and J by 4 bases, with 11 bases of the junction left unmatched. CDR3 DNA sequence: TGTGCCAGCAGCTTTATTACCGGGACAGGGAGGCCAGATACGCAGTATTTT. Protein: CASSFITGTGRPDTQYF. Based on the CDR3 plus reference TRBV7-8 and TRBJ2-3, the full variable domain is GAGVSQSPRYKVAKRGQDVALRCDPISGHVSLFWYQQALGQGPEFLTYFQNEAQLDKSGLPSDRFFAERPEGSVSTLKIQRTQQEDSAVYLCASSFITGTGRPDTQYFGPGTRLTVL.

In its sample, this clone was seen once. The genes are TRBV7-2 and TRBJ2-3; tentative D call: TRBD1 (5 bases). V was pared by 1 base and J by 2 bases, with 13 bases between. The germline CDR1 and CDR2 sequences are SGHTA and FQGNSA. The CDR3 runs 16 residues. The CDR3 region is CASSLDLGLDTDTQYF. The CDR3 coding sequence is TGTGCCAGCAGCTTAGATTTGGGGCTGGACACAGATACGCAGTATTTT.

The CDR3, as DNA: TGTGCCAGCAGTTTAGCCAGCATGAACACTGAAGCTTTCTTT. It translates to CASSLASMNTEAFF. The genes are TRBV28 and TRBJ1-1; the D is unclear. This CDR3 is built from 14 residues. Germline loops: CDR1 MDHEN, CDR2 SYDVKM. Deletions cut 2 bases from V and 0 bases from J, with 7 bases between. Looking up the rest from reference TRBV28 and TRBJ1-1 gives the full variable domain: DVKVTQSSRYLVKRTGEKVFLECVQDMDHENMFWYRQDPGLGLRLIYFSYDVKMKEKGDIPEGYSVSREKKERFSLILESASTNQTSMYLCASSLASMNTEAFFGQGTRLTVV.

In DNA, the CDR3 is TGTGCCAGCAGCTTCGAAGGGGGCGGTCAGCCCCAGCATTTT. Residues: CASSFEGGGQPQHF. This chain joins TRBV5-5 and TRBJ1-5, with 7 bases identical to TRBD1. J was trimmed by 6 bases and V by 2 bases; bases with no gene match: 5. Germline CDR1 is SGHKS and CDR2 is YYEKEE (reference sequence). This CDR3 is 14 amino acids long.

This chain uses TRBV19 with TRBJ2-7; D may correspond to TRBD1 or TRBD2 (7 bases each). Looked up from germline, CDR1 is LNHDA and CDR2 is SQIVND (reference sequence). The CDR3 runs 15 residues. The germline V and J ends were trimmed by 5 bases and 2 bases, with 16 bases remaining between them. The CDR3 coding sequence is TGTGCCAGTAGTCGGGGGGCAGGGGGAGCCTACGAGCAGTACTTC. This translates into CASSRGAGGAYEQYF.

The CDR3 DNA reads as TGTGCCAGCTCACCTCAGGACCAGCCCCAGCATTTT. It specifies CASSPQDQPQHF. This chain links TRBV18 with TRBJ1-5; D remains unclear. Between the trimmed V and J ends, which lost 3 bases and 7 bases, there was a span of 7 bases. Germline V gene sequence: CDR1 KGHSH, CDR2 LQKENI. This CDR3 has 12 amino acids.

The V call is TRBV2, the J call TRBJ1-2; 7 bases are shared with TRBD1. Germline V gives CDR1 SNHLY, CDR2 FYNNEI. There are 15 residues in the CDR3. With 8 bases clipped from V and 1 base from J, the junction kept 10 bases outside the gene matches. The CDR3 DNA reads as TGTGCCAGCCATCCGGGACAGATATATAACTATGGCTACACCTTC. Encoded protein: CASHPGQIYNYGYTF.

J is TRBJ2-3 and V is TRBV10-1; tentatively, D is TRBD1 or TRBD2 (5 bases each). This CDR3 has 13 amino acids. The germline V gene has CDR1 WNHNN and CDR2 SYGVQD (reference sequence). Trimming stripped 7 bases from V and 1 base from J, with 9 bases between. This CDR3 is CASNWDGTDTQYF. CDR3 in DNA: TGCGCCAGCAATTGGGACGGCACAGATACGCAGTATTTT.

Ten or more counts support this clone. The chain joins TRBV10-2 to TRBJ1-5; maybe TRBD1 (5 bases). CDR1 is WSHSY and CDR2 is SAAADI in the germline V gene. The CDR3 contains 13 residues. V was shortened by 8 bases and J by 1 base, with 9 bases between the two germline ends. CDR3 DNA sequence: TGCGCCAGCGGGGACGGGAGCAATCAGCCCCAGCATTTT. Translating gives CASGDGSNQPQHF.

This clone is categorized as medium-sized. The rearrangement joins TRBV4-2 to TRBJ2-3; 14 bases line up with TRBD2. The germline CDR1 and CDR2 sequences are LGHNA and YNFKEQ. This CDR3 contains 15 residues. The CDR3 is CGTNATSGGADTQYF. In DNA, the CDR3 is TGTGGCACGAACGCGACTAGCGGGGGGGCAGATACGCAGTATTTT.

V usage is TRBV6-4 and J usage is TRBJ2-1; no clear D gene. The V end was cut by 2 bases, the J end by 3 bases, with 11 bases between. The CDR3 loop spans 15 amino acids. Germline V gene lookup returns CDR1 MRHNA and CDR2 SNTAGT. CDR3 loop: CASSDTRGVYNEQFF. The CDR3 bases are TGTGCCAGCAGTGACACCCGAGGTGTCTACAATGAGCAGTTCTTC.

V usage is TRBV19 and J usage is TRBJ1-5; D is perhaps TRBD1 (6 bases). Germline values: CDR1 LNHDA, CDR2 SQIVND (reference sequence). The V end was cut by 11 bases, the J end by 0 bases, with 14 bases between. This CDR3 has 14 residues. The CDR3 region has the DNA TGTGCCGGATCCACAGGGAATAGCAATCAGCCCCAGCATTTT. Amino acids: CAGSTGNSNQPQHF.